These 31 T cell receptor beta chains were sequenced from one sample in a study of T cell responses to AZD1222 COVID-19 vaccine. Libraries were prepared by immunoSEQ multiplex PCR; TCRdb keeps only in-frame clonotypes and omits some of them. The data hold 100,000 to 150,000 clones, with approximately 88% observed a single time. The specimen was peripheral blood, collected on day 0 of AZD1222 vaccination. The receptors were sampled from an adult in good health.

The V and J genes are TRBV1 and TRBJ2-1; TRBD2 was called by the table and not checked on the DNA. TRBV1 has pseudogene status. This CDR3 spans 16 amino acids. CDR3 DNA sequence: TGCACCAGCAGCCCCCTACTAGAGAGCTCCTACAATGAGCAGTTCTTC. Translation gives CTSSPLLESSYNEQFF.

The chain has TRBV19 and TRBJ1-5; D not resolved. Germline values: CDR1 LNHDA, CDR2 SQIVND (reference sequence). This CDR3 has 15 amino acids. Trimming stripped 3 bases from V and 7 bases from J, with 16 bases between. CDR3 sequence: CASSITVFGEQPQHF. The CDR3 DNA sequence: TGTGCCAGTAGTATTACTGTATTCGGGGAACAGCCCCAGCATTTT.

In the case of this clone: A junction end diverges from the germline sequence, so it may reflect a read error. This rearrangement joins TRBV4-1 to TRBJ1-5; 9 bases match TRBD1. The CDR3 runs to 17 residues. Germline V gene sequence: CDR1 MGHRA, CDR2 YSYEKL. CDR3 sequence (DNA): TGCGCCCGCAGCCAACTCCGGGACAGGGTAGGCAATCAGCCCCAGCATTTT. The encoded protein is CARSQLRDRVGNQPQHF.

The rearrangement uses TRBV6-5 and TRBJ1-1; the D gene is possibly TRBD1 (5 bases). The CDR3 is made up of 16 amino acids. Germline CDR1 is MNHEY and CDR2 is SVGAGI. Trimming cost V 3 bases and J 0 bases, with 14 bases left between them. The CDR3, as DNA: TGTGCCAGCAGTTATGCGCCGGGACGACTGAACACTGAAGCTTTCTTT. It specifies CASSYAPGRLNTEAFF.

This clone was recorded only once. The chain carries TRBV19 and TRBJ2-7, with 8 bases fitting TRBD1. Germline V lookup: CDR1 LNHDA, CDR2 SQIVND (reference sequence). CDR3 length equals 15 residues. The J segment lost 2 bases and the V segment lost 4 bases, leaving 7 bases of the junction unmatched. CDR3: CASSKGRTGPYEQYF. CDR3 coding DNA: TGTGCCAGTAGTAAAGGAAGGACAGGGCCCTACGAGCAGTACTTC.

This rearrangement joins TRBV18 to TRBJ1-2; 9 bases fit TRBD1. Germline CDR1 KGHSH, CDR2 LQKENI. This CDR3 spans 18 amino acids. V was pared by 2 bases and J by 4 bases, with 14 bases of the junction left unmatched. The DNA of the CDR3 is TGTGCCAGCTCACCAGACCGAGGGGACAGGGAAGAATTCTATGGCTACACCTTC. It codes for CASSPDRGDREEFYGYTF.

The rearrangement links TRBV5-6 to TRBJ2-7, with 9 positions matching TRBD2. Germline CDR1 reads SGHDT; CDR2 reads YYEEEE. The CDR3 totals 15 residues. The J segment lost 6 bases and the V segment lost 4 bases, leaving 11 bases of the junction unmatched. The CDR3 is CASSAQGLALSEQYF. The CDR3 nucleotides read TGTGCCAGCAGCGCGCAGGGACTAGCCCTCAGCGAGCAGTACTTC.

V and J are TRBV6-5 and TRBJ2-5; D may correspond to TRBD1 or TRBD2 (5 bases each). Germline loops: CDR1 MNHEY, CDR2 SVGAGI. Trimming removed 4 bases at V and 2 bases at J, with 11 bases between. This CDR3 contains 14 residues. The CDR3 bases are TGTGCCAGCAGTTCCCCGGGACCTCAAGAGACCCAGTACTTC. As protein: CASSSPGPQETQYF.

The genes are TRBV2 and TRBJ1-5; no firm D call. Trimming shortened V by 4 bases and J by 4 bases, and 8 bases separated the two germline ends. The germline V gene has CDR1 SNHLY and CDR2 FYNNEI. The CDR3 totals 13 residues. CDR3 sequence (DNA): TGTGCCAGCAGTGTCGAGGTTAATCAGCCCCAGCATTTT. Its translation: CASSVEVNQPQHF. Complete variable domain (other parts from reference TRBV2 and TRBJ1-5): EPEVTQTPSHQVTQMGQEVILRCVPISNHLYFYWYRQILGQKVEFLVSFYNNEISEKSEIFDDQFSVERPDGSNFTLKIRSTKLEDSAMYFCASSVEVNQPQHFGDGTRLSIL.

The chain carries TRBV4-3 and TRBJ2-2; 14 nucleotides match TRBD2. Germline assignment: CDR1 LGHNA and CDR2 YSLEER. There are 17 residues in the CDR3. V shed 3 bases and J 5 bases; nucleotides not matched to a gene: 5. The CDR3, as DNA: TGCGCCAGCAGCCACGAGGGACTAGCGGGAGTTACCGGGGAGCTGTTTTTT. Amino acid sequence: CASSHEGLAGVTGELFF.

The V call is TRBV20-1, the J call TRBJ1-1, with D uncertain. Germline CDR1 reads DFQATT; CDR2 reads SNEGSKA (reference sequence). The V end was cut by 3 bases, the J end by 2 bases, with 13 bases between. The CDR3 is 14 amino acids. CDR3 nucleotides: TGCAGTGCTAGTATGGGAGGGCCCAACACTGAAGCTTTCTTT. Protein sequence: CSASMGGPNTEAFF.

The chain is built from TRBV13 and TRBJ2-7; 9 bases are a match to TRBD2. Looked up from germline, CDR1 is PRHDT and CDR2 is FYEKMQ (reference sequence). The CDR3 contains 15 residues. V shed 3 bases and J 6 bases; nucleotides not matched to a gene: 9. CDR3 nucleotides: TGTGCCAGCAGCTTTCAAGCGGGAGGTTTTACCGAGCAGTACTTC. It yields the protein CASSFQAGGFTEQYF.

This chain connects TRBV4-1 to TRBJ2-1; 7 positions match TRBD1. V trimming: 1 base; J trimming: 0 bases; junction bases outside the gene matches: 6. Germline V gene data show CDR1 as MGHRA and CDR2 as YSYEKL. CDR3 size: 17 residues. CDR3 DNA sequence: TGCGCCAGCAGCCAAGTGTTACAGGGGAGCTCCTACAATGAGCAGTTCTTC. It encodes CASSQVLQGSSYNEQFF.

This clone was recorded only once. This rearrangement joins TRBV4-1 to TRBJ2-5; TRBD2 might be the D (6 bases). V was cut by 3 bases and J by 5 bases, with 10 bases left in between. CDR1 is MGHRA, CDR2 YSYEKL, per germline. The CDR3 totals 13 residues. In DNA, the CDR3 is TGCGCCAGCAGCCAGACTAGTGGGGAGACCCAGTACTTC. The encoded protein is CASSQTSGETQYF.

The CDR3 DNA reads TGTGCCAGCAGCATCAGACAGGGGTCTCACTATGGCTACACCTTC. It encodes CASSIRQGSHYGYTF. The chain carries TRBV7-2 and TRBJ1-2, with 8 bases fitting TRBD1. The V gene end was trimmed by 5 bases and the J gene end by 3 bases; junction bases not matched to a gene: 8. The length of the CDR3 is 15 residues. Germline CDR1 is SGHTA and CDR2 is FQGNSA. Complete variable domain (other parts from reference TRBV7-2 and TRBJ1-2): GAGVSQSPSNKVTEKGKDVELRCDPISGHTALYWYRQSLGQGLEFLIYFQGNSAPDKSGLPSDRFSAERTGGSVSTLTIQRTQQEDSAVYLCASSIRQGSHYGYTFGSGTRLTVV.

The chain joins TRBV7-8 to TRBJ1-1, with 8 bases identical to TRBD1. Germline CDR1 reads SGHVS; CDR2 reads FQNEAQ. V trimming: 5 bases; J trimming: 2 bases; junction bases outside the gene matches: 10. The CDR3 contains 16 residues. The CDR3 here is CASSQQDRAFNTEAFF. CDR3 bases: TGTGCCAGCAGCCAACAGGACAGGGCCTTTAACACTGAAGCTTTCTTT. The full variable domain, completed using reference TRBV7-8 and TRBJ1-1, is GAGVSQSPRYKVAKRGQDVALRCDPISGHVSLFWYQQALGQGPEFLTYFQNEAQLDKSGLPSDRFFAERPEGSVSTLKIQRTQQEDSAVYLCASSQQDRAFNTEAFFGQGTRLTVV.

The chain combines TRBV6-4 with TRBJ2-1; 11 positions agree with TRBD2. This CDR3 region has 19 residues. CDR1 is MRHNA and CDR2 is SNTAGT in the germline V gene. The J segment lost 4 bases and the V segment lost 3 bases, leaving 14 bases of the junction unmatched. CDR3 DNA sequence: TGTGCCAGCAGTGAAGTAGCGGGAGGGTCTCGTCAGGATTACAATGAGCAGTTCTTC. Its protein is CASSEVAGGSRQDYNEQFF.

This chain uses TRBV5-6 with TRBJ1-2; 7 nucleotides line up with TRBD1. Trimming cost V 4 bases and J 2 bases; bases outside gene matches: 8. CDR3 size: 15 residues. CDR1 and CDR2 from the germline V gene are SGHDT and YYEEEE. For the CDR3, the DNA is TGTGCCAGCAGCCCGAACAGGGGTCGGAACTATGGCTACACCTTC. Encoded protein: CASSPNRGRNYGYTF.

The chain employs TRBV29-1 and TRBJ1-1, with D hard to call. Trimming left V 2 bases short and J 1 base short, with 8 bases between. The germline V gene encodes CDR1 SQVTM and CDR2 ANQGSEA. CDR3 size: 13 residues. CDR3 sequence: CSVEREPNTEAFF. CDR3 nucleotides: TGCAGCGTTGAAAGGGAACCGAACACTGAAGCTTTCTTT.

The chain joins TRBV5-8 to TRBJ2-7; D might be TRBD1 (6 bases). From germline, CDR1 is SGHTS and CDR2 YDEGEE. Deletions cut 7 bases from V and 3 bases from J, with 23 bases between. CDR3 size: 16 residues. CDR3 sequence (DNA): TGTGCCAGCTCCCGTCCCCCAATACAGGGCTACTACGAGCAGTACTTC. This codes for CASSRPPIQGYYEQYF.

CDR3 in amino acids: CASSLDGAGYNEQFF. In DNA form, the CDR3 reads TGTGCCAGCAGCTTAGACGGAGCGGGGTACAATGAGCAGTTCTTC. J is TRBJ2-1 and V is TRBV11-2, with 7 bases identical to TRBD2. The CDR3 is 15 residues long. Germline V gives CDR1 SGHAT, CDR2 FQNNGV. V was clipped by 0 bases and J by 4 bases; unmatched bases: 3.

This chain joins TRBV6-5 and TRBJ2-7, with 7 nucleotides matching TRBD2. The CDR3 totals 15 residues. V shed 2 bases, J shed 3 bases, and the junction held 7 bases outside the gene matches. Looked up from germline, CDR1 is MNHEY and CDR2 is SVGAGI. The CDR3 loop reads CASSYSGVTGYEQYF. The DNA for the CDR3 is TGTGCCAGCAGTTACAGCGGGGTGACGGGCTACGAGCAGTACTTC.

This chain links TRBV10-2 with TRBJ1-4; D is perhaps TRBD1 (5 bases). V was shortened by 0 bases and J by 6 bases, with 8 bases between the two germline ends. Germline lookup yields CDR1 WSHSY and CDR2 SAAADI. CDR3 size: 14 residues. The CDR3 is CASSESGGDEKLFF. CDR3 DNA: TGCGCCAGCAGTGAGTCCGGGGGAGATGAAAAACTGTTTTTT.

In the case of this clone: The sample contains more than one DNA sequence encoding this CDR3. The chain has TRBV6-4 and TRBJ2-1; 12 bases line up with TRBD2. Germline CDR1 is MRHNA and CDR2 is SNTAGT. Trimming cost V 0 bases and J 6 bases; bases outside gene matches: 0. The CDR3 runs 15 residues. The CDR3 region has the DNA TGTGCCAGCAGTGACTCGACTAGCGGGAGCAATGAGCAGTTCTTC. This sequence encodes CASSDSTSGSNEQFF.

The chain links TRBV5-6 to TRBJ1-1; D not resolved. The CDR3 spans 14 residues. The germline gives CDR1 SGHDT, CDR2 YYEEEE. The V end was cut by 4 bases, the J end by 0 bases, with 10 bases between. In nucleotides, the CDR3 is TGTGCCAGCAGCCGCTCCAGCGTGAACACTGAAGCTTTCTTT. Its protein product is CASSRSSVNTEAFF.

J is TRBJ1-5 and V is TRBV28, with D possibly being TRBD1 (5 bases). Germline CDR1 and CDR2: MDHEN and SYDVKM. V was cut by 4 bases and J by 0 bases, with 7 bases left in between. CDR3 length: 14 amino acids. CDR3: CASSSRDSNQPQHF. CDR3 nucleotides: TGTGCCAGCAGTTCCAGGGATAGCAATCAGCCCCAGCATTTT.

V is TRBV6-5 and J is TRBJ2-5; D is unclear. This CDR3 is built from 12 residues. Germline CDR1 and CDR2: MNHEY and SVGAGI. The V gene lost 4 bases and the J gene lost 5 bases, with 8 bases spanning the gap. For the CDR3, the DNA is TGTGCCAGCAGTTCGAGATACGAGACCCAGTACTTC. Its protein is CASSSRYETQYF.

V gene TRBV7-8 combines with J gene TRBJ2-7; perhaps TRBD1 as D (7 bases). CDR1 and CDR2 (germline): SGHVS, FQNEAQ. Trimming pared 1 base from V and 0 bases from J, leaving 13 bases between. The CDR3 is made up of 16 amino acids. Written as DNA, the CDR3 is TGTGCCAGCAGCTTAGTATTTCAGGGGGGCTCCTACGAGCAGTACTTC. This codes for CASSLVFQGGSYEQYF.

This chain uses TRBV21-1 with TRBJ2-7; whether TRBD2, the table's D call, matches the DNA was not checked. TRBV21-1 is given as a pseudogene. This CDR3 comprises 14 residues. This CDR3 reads CASRLAGSDYEQYF. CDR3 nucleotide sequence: TGTGCCAGTCGACTAGCGGGATCGGACTACGAGCAGTACTTC.

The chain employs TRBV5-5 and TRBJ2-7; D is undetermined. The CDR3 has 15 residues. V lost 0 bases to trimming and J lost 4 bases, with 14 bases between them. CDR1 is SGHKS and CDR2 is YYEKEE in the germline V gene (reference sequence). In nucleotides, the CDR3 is TGTGCCAGCAGCTTGGCCCCAACCCAGAATTACGAGCAGTACTTC. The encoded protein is CASSLAPTQNYEQYF. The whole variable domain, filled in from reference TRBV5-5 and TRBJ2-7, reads DAGVTQSPTHLIKTRGQQVTLRCSPISGHKSVSWYQQVLGQGPQFIFQYYEKEERGRGNFPDRFSARQFPNYSSELNVNALLLGDSALYLCASSLAPTQNYEQYFGPGTRLTVT.

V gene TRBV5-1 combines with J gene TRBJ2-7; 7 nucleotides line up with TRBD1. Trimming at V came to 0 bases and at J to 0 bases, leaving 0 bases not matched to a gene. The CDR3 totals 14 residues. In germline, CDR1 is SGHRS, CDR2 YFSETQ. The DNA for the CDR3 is TGCGCCAGCAGCTTGGGGGACAGCTCCTACGAGCAGTACTTC. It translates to CASSLGDSSYEQYF.